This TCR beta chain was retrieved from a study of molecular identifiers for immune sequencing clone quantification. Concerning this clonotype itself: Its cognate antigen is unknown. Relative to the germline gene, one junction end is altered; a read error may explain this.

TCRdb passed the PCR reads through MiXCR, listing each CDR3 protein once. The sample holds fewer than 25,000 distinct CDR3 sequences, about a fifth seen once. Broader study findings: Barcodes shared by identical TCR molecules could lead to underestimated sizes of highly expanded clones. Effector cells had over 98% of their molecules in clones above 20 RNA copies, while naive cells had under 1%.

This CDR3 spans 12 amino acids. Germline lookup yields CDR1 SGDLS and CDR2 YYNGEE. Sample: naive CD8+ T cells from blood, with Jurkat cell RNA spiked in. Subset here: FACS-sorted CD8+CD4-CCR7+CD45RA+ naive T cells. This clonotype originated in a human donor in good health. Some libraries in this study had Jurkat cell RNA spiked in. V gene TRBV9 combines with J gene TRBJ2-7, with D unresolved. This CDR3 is CASSGNSYGQYF. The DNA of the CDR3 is TGTGCCAGCAGCGGTAACTCCTACGGGCAGTACTTC.